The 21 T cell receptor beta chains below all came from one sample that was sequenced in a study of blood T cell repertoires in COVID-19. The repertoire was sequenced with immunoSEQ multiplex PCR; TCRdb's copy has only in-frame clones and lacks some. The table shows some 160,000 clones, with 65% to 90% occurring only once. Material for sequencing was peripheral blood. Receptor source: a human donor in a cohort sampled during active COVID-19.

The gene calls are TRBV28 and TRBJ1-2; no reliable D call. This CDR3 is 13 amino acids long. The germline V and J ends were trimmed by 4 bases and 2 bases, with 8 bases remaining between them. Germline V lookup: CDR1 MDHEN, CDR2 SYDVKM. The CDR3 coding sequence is TGTGCCAGCAGTTCCCTTATCAACTATGGCTACACCTTC. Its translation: CASSSLINYGYTF.

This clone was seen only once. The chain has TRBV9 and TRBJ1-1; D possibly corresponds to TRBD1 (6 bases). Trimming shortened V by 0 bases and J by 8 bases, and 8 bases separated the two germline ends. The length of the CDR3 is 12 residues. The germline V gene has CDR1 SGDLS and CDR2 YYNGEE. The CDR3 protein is CASSVDDREAFF. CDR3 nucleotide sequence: TGTGCCAGCAGCGTAGATGACAGGGAAGCTTTCTTT.

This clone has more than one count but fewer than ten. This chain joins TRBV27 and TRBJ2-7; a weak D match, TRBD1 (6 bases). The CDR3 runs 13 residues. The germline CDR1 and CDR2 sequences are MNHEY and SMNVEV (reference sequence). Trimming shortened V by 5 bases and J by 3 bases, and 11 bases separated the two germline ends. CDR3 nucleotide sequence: TGTGCCAGCAGTCTGGGACACGTCTACGAGCAGTACTTC. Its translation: CASSLGHVYEQYF.

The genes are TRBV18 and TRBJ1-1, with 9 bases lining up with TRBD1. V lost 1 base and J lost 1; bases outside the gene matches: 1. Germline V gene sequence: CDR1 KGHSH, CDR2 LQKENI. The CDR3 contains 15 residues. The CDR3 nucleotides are TGTGCCAGCTCACCACTGGACAGGGGGAACACTGAAGCTTTCTTT. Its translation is CASSPLDRGNTEAFF.

The chain's CDR3 is CASSPPDRGGLNGYTF. The CDR3 DNA reads as TGTGCCAGCTCACCACCGGACAGGGGTGGATTAAATGGCTACACCTTC. This rearrangement joins TRBV18 to TRBJ1-2, with 9 nucleotides matching TRBD1. Germline values: CDR1 KGHSH, CDR2 LQKENI. V lost 0 bases to trimming and J lost 6 bases; unmatched junction nucleotides: 8. The CDR3 loop spans 16 amino acids.

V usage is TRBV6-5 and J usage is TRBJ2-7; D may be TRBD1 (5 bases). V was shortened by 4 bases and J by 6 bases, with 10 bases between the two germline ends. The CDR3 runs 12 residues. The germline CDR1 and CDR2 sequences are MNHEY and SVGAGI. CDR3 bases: TGTGCCAGCAGTTCCCGGACATCCGAGCAGTACTTC. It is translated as CASSSRTSEQYF.

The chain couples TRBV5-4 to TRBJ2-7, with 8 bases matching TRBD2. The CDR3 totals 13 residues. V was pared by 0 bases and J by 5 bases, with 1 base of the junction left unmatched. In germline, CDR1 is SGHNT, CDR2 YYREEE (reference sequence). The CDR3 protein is CASSLVAGHEQYF. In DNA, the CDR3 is TGTGCCAGCAGCTTGGTAGCGGGACACGAGCAGTACTTC.

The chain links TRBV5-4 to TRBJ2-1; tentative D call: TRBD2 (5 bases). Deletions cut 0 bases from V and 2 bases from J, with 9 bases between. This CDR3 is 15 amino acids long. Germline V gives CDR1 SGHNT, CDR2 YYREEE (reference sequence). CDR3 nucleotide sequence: TGTGCCAGCAGCTTGGCGGGGAGACCCTACAATGAGCAGTTCTTC. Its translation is CASSLAGRPYNEQFF.

CDR3 protein: CASSLLTGLKETQYF. The CDR3 DNA sequence: TGTGCCAGCAGCTTGTTGACAGGGCTAAAAGAGACCCAGTACTTC. This chain joins TRBV11-2 and TRBJ2-5; TRBD1 aligns across 7 bases. Losses at the gene ends were 3 bases for V and 3 bases for J; bases not matched to a gene: 7. The CDR3 runs to 15 residues. The germline V gene has CDR1 SGHAT and CDR2 FQNNGV.

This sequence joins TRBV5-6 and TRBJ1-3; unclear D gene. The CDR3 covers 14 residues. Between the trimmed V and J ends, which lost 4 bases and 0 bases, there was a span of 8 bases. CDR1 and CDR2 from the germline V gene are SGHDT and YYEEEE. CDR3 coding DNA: TGTGCCAGCAGCCCTGACTTCTCTGGAAACACCATATATTTT. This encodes CASSPDFSGNTIYF.

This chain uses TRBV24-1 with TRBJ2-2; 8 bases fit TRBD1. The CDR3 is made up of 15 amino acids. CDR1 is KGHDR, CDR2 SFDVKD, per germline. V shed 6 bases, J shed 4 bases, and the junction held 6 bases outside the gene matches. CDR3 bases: TGTGCCACCAGTATCAGACAGGGGAGCACCGGGGAGCTGTTTTTT. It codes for CATSIRQGSTGELFF.

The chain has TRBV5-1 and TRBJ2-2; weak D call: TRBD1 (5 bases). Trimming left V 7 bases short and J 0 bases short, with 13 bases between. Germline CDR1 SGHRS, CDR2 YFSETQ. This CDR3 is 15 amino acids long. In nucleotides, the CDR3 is TGCGCCAGCGGCCCGAAGACAGCGAACACCGGGGAGCTGTTTTTT. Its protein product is CASGPKTANTGELFF.

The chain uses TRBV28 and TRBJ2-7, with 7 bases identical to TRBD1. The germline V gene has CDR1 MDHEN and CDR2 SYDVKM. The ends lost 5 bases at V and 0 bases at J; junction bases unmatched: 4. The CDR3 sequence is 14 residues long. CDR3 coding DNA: TGTGCCAGCAGTCGACAGGGCTACTCCTACGAGCAGTACTTC. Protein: CASSRQGYSYEQYF. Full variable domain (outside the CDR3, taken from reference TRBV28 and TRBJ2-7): DVKVTQSSRYLVKRTGEKVFLECVQDMDHENMFWYRQDPGLGLRLIYFSYDVKMKEKGDIPEGYSVSREKKERFSLILESASTNQTSMYLCASSRQGYSYEQYFGPGTRLTVT.

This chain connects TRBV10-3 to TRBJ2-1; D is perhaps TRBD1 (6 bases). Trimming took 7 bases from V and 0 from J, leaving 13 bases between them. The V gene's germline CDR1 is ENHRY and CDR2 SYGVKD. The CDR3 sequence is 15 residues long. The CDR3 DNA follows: TGTGCCATCAAGGAAGACAGGAGCTCCTACAATGAGCAGTTCTTC. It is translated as CAIKEDRSSYNEQFF.

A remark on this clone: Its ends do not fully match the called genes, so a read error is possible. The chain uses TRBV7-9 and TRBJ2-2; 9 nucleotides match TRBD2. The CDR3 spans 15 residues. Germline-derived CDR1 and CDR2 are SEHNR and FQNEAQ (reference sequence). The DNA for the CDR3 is TGTGCCAGCAGCGTAGCGGGAGTGGGGACCGGGGAGCTGTTTTTT. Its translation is CASSVAGVGTGELFF.

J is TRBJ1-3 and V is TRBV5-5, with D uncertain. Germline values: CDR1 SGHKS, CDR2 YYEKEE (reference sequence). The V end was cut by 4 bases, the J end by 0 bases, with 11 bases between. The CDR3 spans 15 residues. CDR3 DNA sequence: TGTGCCAGCAGCCACCGGGATAGCTCTGGAAACACCATATATTTT. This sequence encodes CASSHRDSSGNTIYF.

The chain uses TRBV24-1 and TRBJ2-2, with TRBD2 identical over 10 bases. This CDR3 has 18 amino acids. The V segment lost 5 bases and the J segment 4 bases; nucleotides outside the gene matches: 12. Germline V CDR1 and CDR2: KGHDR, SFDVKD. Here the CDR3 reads CATSARRAGGPGTGELFF. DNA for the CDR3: TGTGCCACCAGTGCGAGGCGAGCGGGGGGGCCTGGCACCGGGGAGCTGTTTTTT.

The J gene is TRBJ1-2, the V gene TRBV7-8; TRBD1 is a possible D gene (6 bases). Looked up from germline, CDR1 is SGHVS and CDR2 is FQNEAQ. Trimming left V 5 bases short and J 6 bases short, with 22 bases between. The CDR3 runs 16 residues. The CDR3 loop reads CASSPLDRPRGHGYTF. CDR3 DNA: TGTGCCAGCAGCCCCCTCGACAGGCCCCGTGGGCATGGCTACACCTTC.

CDR3 DNA: TGTGCCTCCGGGAGGGGAAACACTGAAGCTTTCTTT. This codes for CASGRGNTEAFF. This chain joins TRBV7-9 and TRBJ1-1; D is possibly TRBD1 (5 bases). Per the germline V gene, CDR1 is SEHNR and CDR2 is FQNEAQ (reference sequence). Trimming stripped 11 bases from V and 2 bases from J, with 12 bases between. The CDR3 extends over 12 amino acids. The variable domain in full, completed from reference TRBV7-9 and TRBJ1-1, reads DTGVSQNPRHKITKRGQNVTFRCDPISEHNRLYWYRQTLGQGPEFLTYFQNEAQLEKSRLLSDRFSAERPKGSFSTLEIQRTEQGDSAMYLCASGRGNTEAFFGQGTRLTVV.

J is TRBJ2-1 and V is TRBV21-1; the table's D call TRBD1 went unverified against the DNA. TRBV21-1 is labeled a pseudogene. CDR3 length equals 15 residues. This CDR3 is CASIPQGGLYNEQFF. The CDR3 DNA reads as TGTGCCAGCATCCCACAGGGGGGGTTGTACAATGAGCAGTTCTTC.

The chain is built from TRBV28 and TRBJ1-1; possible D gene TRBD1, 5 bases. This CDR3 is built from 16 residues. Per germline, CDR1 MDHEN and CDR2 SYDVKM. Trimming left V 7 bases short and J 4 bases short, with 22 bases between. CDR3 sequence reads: CASKVGGVVIGTEAFF. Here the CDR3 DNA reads TGTGCCAGCAAAGTCGGGGGTGTGGTGATTGGCACTGAAGCTTTCTTT.